The 30 T cell receptor beta chains reported below all come from one sample, sequenced in a study of regulatory T cells in long-lasting Graves disease. Arm-PCR of CDR3 regions with iRepertoire HTBI primers generated TCR beta libraries. Via MiXCR, TCRdb re-called the multiplex PCR reads, giving one row per CDR3 protein. This table has fewer than 600,000 distinct CDR3 sequences, roughly 23% appearing once. Time point described: persistent/refractory GD, antithyroid drugs over 5 years with positive TRAb. RNA isolated from PBMCs was used to make the TCR library. The specimen comprised peripheral blood mononuclear cells (PBMCs), sampled when the disease was refractory, from a patient treated with antithyroid drugs. The receptors stem from a female donor with Graves disease.

At least ten counts were recorded for this clonotype. The chain uses TRBV7-9 and TRBJ2-7; D may match TRBD1 or TRBD2 (5 bases each). V was cut by 8 bases and J by 1 base, with 18 bases left in between. CDR3 length: 15 amino acids. CDR1 is SEHNR and CDR2 is FQNEAQ in the germline V gene (reference sequence). The CDR3 sequence is CASGPWDDSSYEQYF. CDR3 nucleotides: TGTGCCAGCGGCCCTTGGGACGACAGTTCCTACGAGCAGTACTTC.

The chain couples TRBV5-1 to TRBJ2-2, with D possibly being TRBD2 (5 bases). CDR1 is SGHRS and CDR2 is YFSETQ in the germline V gene. Trimming removed 1 base from V and 3 bases from J, with 13 bases in between. The CDR3 is 16 amino acids. The CDR3 DNA sequence: TGCGCCAGCAGCTTGCTCCGGCGGGTAGACACCGGGGAGCTGTTTTTT. It is translated as CASSLLRRVDTGELFF.

At least ten counts were recorded for this clonotype. J is TRBJ2-5 and V is TRBV6-2 or TRBV6-3, with unresolved D. The CDR3 has 15 amino acids. The V gene lost 4 bases and the J gene lost 0 bases, with 12 bases spanning the gap. Germline lookup yields CDR1 MNHEY and CDR2 SVGEGT. In DNA form, the CDR3 reads TGTGCCAGCAGTTCCACAGCTAGGTACCAAGAGACCCAGTACTTC. Translation: CASSSTARYQETQYF.

This clonotype showed up many times. The V and J genes are TRBV7-3 and TRBJ1-1; weak D call: TRBD1 (6 bases). This CDR3 contains 15 residues. Looked up from germline, CDR1 is SGHTA and CDR2 is FQGTGA. Trimming took 2 bases from V and 5 from J, leaving 15 bases between them. The CDR3 spells CASSLLGALSTEAFF. In DNA form, the CDR3 reads TGTGCCAGCAGCTTACTGGGGGCTCTGAGTACTGAAGCTTTCTTT.

In its sample, this clonotype was seen many times. This chain uses TRBV7-2 with TRBJ1-3; no definite D call. The germline V and J ends were trimmed by 5 bases and 7 bases, with 9 bases remaining between them. Germline V lookup: CDR1 SGHTA, CDR2 FQGNSA. The CDR3 runs 12 residues. CDR3 nucleotides: TGTGCCAGCAGCCACTTGGAGAACACCATATATTTT. It specifies CASSHLENTIYF.

This clonotype was observed once. Here the CDR3 omits its conserved ending phenylalanine or tryptophan, so a read error is the likely source. The V and J genes are TRBV5-1 and TRBJ1-2; no reliable D call. V lost 1 base and J lost 6, with 7 bases in between. CDR1 is SGHRS, CDR2 YFSETQ, per germline. CDR3 length equals 12 residues. The CDR3 loop reads CASSLFGNGYTL. Here the CDR3 DNA reads TGCGCCAGCAGCTTGTTCGGGAATGGCTACACCCTC.

This chain links TRBV18 with TRBJ2-5, with D unresolved. Per germline, CDR1 KGHSH and CDR2 LQKENI. This CDR3 region has 14 residues. Trimming stripped 4 bases from V and 1 base from J, with 10 bases between. This CDR3 is CASSQRYGQETQYF. The CDR3 bases are TGTGCCAGCTCACAGAGATACGGCCAAGAGACCCAGTACTTC.

The chain couples TRBV6-9 to TRBJ2-1; TRBD2 is a possible D gene (5 bases). This CDR3 has 14 residues. Trimming took off 3 bases at V and 7 bases at J, with 13 bases between the two ends. Germline assignment: CDR1 MNHGY and CDR2 SVAAGI. The DNA of the CDR3 is TGTGCCAGCAGTTACTCTCCGGGAAGAAATGAGCAGTTCTTC. Translating it yields CASSYSPGRNEQFF.

In its sample, this clonotype was seen many times. The chain uses TRBV5-6 and TRBJ1-2, with a weak D call TRBD1 (5 bases). The V end was cut by 4 bases, the J end by 7 bases, with 14 bases between. Germline V gene lookup returns CDR1 SGHDT and CDR2 YYEEEE. This CDR3 spans 13 amino acids. The CDR3 region is CASSGQGAGGYTF. The DNA for the CDR3 is TGTGCCAGCAGCGGCCAGGGAGCGGGTGGCTACACCTTC.

This clonotype was recorded a few times. The rearrangement joins TRBV28 to TRBJ2-7, with D unclear. The CDR3 consists of 14 residues. The V gene's germline CDR1 is MDHEN and CDR2 SYDVKM. Between the trimmed V and J ends, which lost 3 bases and 3 bases, there was a span of 12 bases. CDR3 coding DNA: TGTGCCAGCAGTTTGAACGGGCGTTACTACGAGCAGTACTTC. Encoded protein: CASSLNGRYYEQYF.

The table lists this clonotype with a few counts. The genes are TRBV4-3 and TRBJ2-7; D call uncertain. In germline, CDR1 is LGHNA, CDR2 YSLEER. Trimming left V 1 base short and J 0 bases short, with 10 bases between. This CDR3 has 15 residues. DNA for the CDR3: TGCGCCAGCAGCCAAGGGGCCCCTCCCTCCTACGAGCAGTACTTC. Its translation: CASSQGAPPSYEQYF.

V usage is TRBV19 and J usage is TRBJ1-5, with TRBD1 as a possible D gene (6 bases). Trimming removed 2 bases at V and 1 base at J, with 6 bases between. The CDR3 consists of 14 residues. The germline gives CDR1 LNHDA, CDR2 SQIVND (reference sequence). CDR3 protein: CASSITGSNQPQHF. CDR3 nucleotides: TGTGCCAGTAGTATAACAGGGAGCAATCAGCCCCAGCATTTT.

In DNA form, the CDR3 reads TGTGCCAGCACCCGTGCCCCGGATACCTACAATGAGCAGTTCTTC. Translating it yields CASTRAPDTYNEQFF. The V gene is TRBV6-1, the J gene TRBJ2-1; D gene ambiguous. This CDR3 has 15 amino acids. The V gene's germline CDR1 is MNHNS and CDR2 SASEGT. V was clipped by 7 bases and J by 2 bases, with 15 bases between them.

On this clonotype: A much larger clone is a single base away; this may be a read error. The chain joins TRBV6-9 to TRBJ1-2; D is ambiguous. The V gene's germline CDR1 is MNHGY and CDR2 SVAAGI. V lost 3 bases and J lost 4, with 15 bases in between. This CDR3 spans 15 amino acids. The CDR3 loop reads CASSYPSEQSYGYTF. In DNA, the CDR3 is TGTGCCAGCAGTTACCCGAGCGAACAGTCCTATGGCTACACCTTC.

Note on this clonotype: A read error may explain this, as a much larger clone is one base away. The conserved phenylalanine or tryptophan normally closing the CDR3 is absent here, so this likely arose from a read error. This rearrangement joins TRBV11-3 to TRBJ1-1; no reliable D call. Germline CDR1 and CDR2: SGHNT and YENEEA. The CDR3 runs 14 residues. The V end lost 1 base, the J end lost 7 bases, and 13 bases lay between the germline ends. The CDR3 is CASSLVGSEGEAFS. DNA for the CDR3: TGTGCCAGCAGCTTAGTCGGGTCAGAAGGTGAAGCTTTCTCT.

The chain carries TRBV15 and TRBJ1-5; D is uncertain. The V gene's germline CDR1 is LNHNV and CDR2 YYDKDF (reference sequence). This CDR3 has 17 residues. Trimming took 0 bases from V and 6 from J, leaving 18 bases between them. This CDR3 reads CATSRDLGATQRQPQHF. CDR3 DNA sequence: TGTGCCACCAGCAGAGATCTCGGAGCCACCCAACGTCAGCCCCAGCATTTT.

This clonotype was recorded at least ten times. The chain is built from TRBV5-1 and TRBJ1-1; possibly TRBD1 for D (5 bases). V lost 0 bases to trimming and J lost 10 bases, with 13 bases between them. Per the germline V gene, CDR1 is SGHRS and CDR2 is YFSETQ. This CDR3 spans 13 amino acids. The CDR3 DNA sequence: TGCGCCAGCAGCTTGGCACGCCAAGACAGAGCTTTCTTT. Protein product: CASSLARQDRAFF. Based on the CDR3 plus reference TRBV5-1 and TRBJ1-1, the full variable domain is KAGVTQTPRYLIKTRGQQVTLSCSPISGHRSVSWYQQTPGQGLQFLFEYFSETQRNKGNFPGRFSGRQFSNSRSEMNVSTLELGDSALYLCASSLARQDRAFFGQGTRLTVV.

V usage is TRBV18 and J usage is TRBJ2-2, with D tentatively TRBD1 (5 bases). V lost 3 bases and J 3 bases, leaving 11 bases between the germline ends. The CDR3 covers 15 residues. Germline CDR1 and CDR2: KGHSH and LQKENI. CDR3: CASSPYETDTGELFF. CDR3 DNA sequence: TGTGCCAGCTCACCGTATGAGACAGACACCGGGGAGCTGTTTTTT.

This clonotype was found many times. The chain links TRBV10-3 to TRBJ1-6, with TRBD1 identical over 8 bases. V shed 10 bases and J 13 bases; nucleotides not matched to a gene: 9. The CDR3 is made up of 12 amino acids. Germline loops: CDR1 ENHRY, CDR2 SYGVKD. Written as DNA, the CDR3 is TGTGCCACCGGGACAGGCATAGTTCCCCTCCACTTT. Its translation: CATGTGIVPLHF.

The chain links TRBV20-1 to TRBJ2-7; maybe TRBD1 (5 bases). V lost 1 base and J lost 3, with 16 bases in between. From germline, CDR1 is DFQATT and CDR2 SNEGSKA (reference sequence). The CDR3 loop spans 15 amino acids. CDR3: CSARVARQGIYEQYF. For the CDR3, the DNA is TGCAGTGCTAGAGTGGCCCGCCAGGGTATCTACGAGCAGTACTTC.

This clonotype was seen a handful of times. The chain couples TRBV24-1 to TRBJ2-5, with a tentative D call TRBD2 (6 bases). CDR1 is KGHDR, CDR2 SFDVKD, per germline. The CDR3 is made up of 16 amino acids. Trimming took 0 bases from V and 5 from J, leaving 15 bases between them. CDR3 sequence: CATSDLHSGVEETQYF. The CDR3 DNA is TGTGCCACCAGTGATTTGCATTCGGGGGTGGAGGAGACCCAGTACTTC.

Comment on this clonotype: This may be a read error, as it is one base from a much larger clone. The V call is TRBV2, the J call TRBJ1-1, with D possibly matching TRBD1 (5 bases). The CDR3 runs 13 residues. The germline CDR1 and CDR2 sequences are SNHLY and FYNNEI. Trimming left V 8 bases short and J 4 bases short, with 14 bases between. The CDR3 here is CASRPRVATEAFF. In DNA form, the CDR3 reads TGTGCCAGCCGACCCAGGGTGGCCACTGAAGCTTTCTTT. The complete variable domain, with remaining parts taken from reference TRBV2 and TRBJ1-1, reads EPEVTQTPSHQVTQMGQEVILRCVPISNHLYFYWYRQILGQKVEFLVSFYNNEISEKSEIFDDQFSVERPDGSNFTLKIRSTKLEDSAMYFCASRPRVATEAFFGQGTRLTVV.

CDR3 nucleotide sequence: TGCAGTGCTAGGATAGGCCCTCAGGGGGCCAGGGCTGAAGCTTTCTTT. Translation: CSARIGPQGARAEAFF. This chain links TRBV20-1 with TRBJ1-1, with 8 positions matching TRBD1. Germline V gene data show CDR1 as DFQATT and CDR2 as SNEGSKA (reference sequence). The CDR3 has 16 amino acids. The trim removed 3 bases at V and 6 bases at J, leaving 15 bases unmatched.

About this clonotype: With a much larger clone just one base away, this may be a read error. The CDR3 protein is CASSCSPGRETQYF. The CDR3, as DNA: TGTGCCAGCAGTTGCTCCCCAGGGAGGGAGACCCAGTACTTC. V gene TRBV6-5 combines with J gene TRBJ2-5; D perhaps matches TRBD2 (6 bases). This CDR3 region has 14 residues. Deletions cut 4 bases from V and 5 bases from J, with 14 bases between. Per the germline V gene, CDR1 is MNHEY and CDR2 is SVGAGI.

To note about this clonotype: A read error likely explains this, since a far larger clone differs by one base. The chain employs TRBV6-2 or TRBV6-3 and TRBJ1-1; 12 nucleotides align to TRBD1. The germline V gene has CDR1 MNHEY and CDR2 SVGEGT. CDR3 length equals 15 residues. V lost 2 bases to trimming and J lost 4 bases; unmatched junction nucleotides: 2. CDR3 amino acids: CASSYRDRGRTEAFF. The DNA for the CDR3 is TGTGCCAGCAGTTACCGGGACAGGGGGCGCACTGAAGCTTTCTTT.

This chain joins TRBV9 and TRBJ2-7, with no clear D. This CDR3 region has 15 residues. Germline V gene sequence: CDR1 SGDLS, CDR2 YYNGEE. Trimming stripped 4 bases from V and 5 bases from J, with 19 bases between. CDR3: CASSPAFGVKDEQYF. CDR3 DNA sequence: TGTGCCAGCAGCCCAGCTTTTGGGGTGAAGGACGAGCAGTACTTC.

The gene calls are TRBV4-3 and TRBJ1-6; D not resolved. The CDR3 length is 14 residues. Deletions cut 1 base from V and 8 bases from J, with 9 bases between. Germline V gene lookup returns CDR1 LGHNA and CDR2 YSLEER. The CDR3 DNA follows: TGCGCCAGCAGCCAAGCCCGGACCGATTCACCCCTCCACTTT. Protein sequence: CASSQARTDSPLHF.

This clonotype was counted at least ten times. The V and J genes are TRBV3-1 and TRBJ2-5; D is unclear. CDR1 LGHDT and CDR2 YNNKEL come from the germline V gene (reference sequence). Trimming cost V 1 base and J 0 bases, with 6 bases left between them. This CDR3 is 14 amino acids long. In nucleotides, the CDR3 is TGTGCCAGCAGCCAAGCTGAGTACCAAGAGACCCAGTACTTC. As protein: CASSQAEYQETQYF.

This chain connects TRBV7-2 to TRBJ1-5; perhaps TRBD1 as D (5 bases). Looked up from germline, CDR1 is SGHTA and CDR2 is FQGNSA. Trimming shortened V by 1 base and J by 5 bases, and 15 bases separated the two germline ends. This CDR3 is 16 amino acids long. CDR3 nucleotide sequence: TGTGCCAGCAGCTTAGTGGGGTCGGGGGTGGATCAGCCCCAGCATTTT. Translated, it gives CASSLVGSGVDQPQHF.

The chain employs TRBV10-3 and TRBJ1-3; D may be TRBD1 (5 bases). The germline V and J ends were trimmed by 8 bases and 0 bases, with 14 bases remaining between them. The CDR3 loop spans 15 amino acids. Germline-derived CDR1 and CDR2 are ENHRY and SYGVKD. The CDR3 loop is CAIHLRGDSGNTIYF. CDR3 sequence (DNA): TGTGCCATCCATCTCCGGGGGGACTCTGGAAACACCATATATTTT.